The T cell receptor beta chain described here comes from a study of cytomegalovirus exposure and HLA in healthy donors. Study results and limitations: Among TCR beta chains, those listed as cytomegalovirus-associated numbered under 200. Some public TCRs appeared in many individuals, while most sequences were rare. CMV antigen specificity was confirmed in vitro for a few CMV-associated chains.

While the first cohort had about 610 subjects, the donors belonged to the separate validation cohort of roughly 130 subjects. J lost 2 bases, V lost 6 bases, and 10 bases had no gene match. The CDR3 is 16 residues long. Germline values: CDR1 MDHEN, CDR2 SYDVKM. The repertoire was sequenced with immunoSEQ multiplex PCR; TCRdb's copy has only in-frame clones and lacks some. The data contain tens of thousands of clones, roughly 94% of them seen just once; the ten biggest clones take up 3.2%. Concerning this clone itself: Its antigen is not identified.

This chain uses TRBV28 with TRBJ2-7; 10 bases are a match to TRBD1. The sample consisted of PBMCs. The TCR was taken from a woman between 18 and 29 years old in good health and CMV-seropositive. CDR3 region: CASSPHGTGEAYEQYF. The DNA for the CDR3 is TGTGCCAGCAGCCCTCATGGGACAGGGGAAGCCTACGAGCAGTACTTC.